This T cell receptor beta chain stems from a study of ipilimumab plus nivolumab after autologous stem cell transplantation. Study in general: The DLBCL group included primary refractory and relapsed cases.

This clone was seen a few times. Trimming took 5 bases from V and 0 from J; bases not matched to a gene: 7. Germline values: CDR1 SGHVS, CDR2 FNYEAQ. The CDR3 spans 18 residues. TCRdb's table, derived via immunoSEQ multiplex PCR, lists solely in-frame clones and lacks some. The repertoire holds roughly 17,000 clones, with approximately 79% as singletons. This TCR was sampled from a male donor with diffuse large B-cell lymphoma. This sample comprised PBMCs, obtained in a trial of ipilimumab plus nivolumab as post-transplant consolidation. The J gene is TRBJ2-3, the V gene TRBV7-6; 14 positions agree with TRBD2. CDR3 DNA: TGTGCCAGCAGCGCCTACGGGACTAGCGGGGGTAGCACAGATACGCAGTATTTT. This gives the protein CASSAYGTSGGSTDTQYF. Based on the CDR3 plus reference TRBV7-6 and TRBJ2-3, the full variable domain is GAGVSQSPRYKVTKRGQDVALRCDPISGHVSLYWYRQALGQGPEFLTYFNYEAQQDKSGLPNDRFSAERPEGSISTLTIQRTEQRDSAMYRCASSAYGTSGGSTDTQYFGPGTRLTVL.